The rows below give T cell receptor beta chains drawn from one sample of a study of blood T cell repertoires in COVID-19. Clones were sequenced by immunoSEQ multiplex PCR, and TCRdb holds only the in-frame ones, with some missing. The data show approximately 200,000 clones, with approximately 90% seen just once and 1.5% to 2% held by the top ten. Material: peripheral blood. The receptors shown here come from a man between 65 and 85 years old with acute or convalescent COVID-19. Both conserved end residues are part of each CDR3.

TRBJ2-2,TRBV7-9,CASSLAGVNTGELFF
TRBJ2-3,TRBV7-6,CASTRGLTSTDTQYF
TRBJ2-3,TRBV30,CAWSVDTQYF
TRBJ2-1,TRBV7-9,CASSLGGGSGQFF
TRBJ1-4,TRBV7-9,CASSLRQGGNEKLFF
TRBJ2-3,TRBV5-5,CASSFGGSGGRDTQYF
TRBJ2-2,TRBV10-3,CAISEAGGNTGELFF
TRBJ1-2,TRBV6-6,CASRGGLGEIYGYTF
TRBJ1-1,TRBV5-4,CASSSAGLKTEAFF
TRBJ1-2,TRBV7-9,CASSLWDREVYGYTF
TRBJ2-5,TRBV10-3,CAISELAGGLETQYF
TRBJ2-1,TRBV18,CASSLRVGGRAGNEQFF
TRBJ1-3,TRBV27,CASRGTGNTIYF
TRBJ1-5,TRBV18,CASSPRTTTAQHF
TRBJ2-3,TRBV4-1,CASSQDLSGRWDTQYF
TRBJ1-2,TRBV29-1,CSVEGQGAYGYTF
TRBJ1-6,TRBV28,CASSLWSNSPLHF
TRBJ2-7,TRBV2,CASSDVQISYEQYF
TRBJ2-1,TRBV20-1,CSASGLASYNEQFF
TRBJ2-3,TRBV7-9,CASSLAGTSTDTQYF
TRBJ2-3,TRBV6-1,CASSDTGLAGGVEQYF
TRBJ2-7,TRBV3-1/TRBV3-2,CASSQGPLGAYEQYF
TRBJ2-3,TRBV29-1,CSAGLAGGTDTQYF
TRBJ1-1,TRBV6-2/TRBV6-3,CASSYGQSEAFF
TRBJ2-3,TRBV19,CASSTPPASGGEDTQYF
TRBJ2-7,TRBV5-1,CASSLGSSSYEQYF
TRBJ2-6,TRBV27,CASSLMAVSLSGANVLTF
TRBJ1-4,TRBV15,CATSRGGGGDEKLFF
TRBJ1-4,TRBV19,CASREADRDEKLFF
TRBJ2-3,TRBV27,CASSSWSGRTTDTQYF
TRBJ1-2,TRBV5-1,CASSLGQGNYGYTF
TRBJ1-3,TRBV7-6,CASSFSLTGLNTIYF
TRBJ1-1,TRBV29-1,CSVQKGGQGRLGTEAFF
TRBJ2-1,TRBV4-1,CASSQVTTSGSNEQFF
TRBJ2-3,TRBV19,CASSTTGATDTQYF
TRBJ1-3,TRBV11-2,CASSIGTASSGNTIYF
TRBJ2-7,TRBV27,CASNLPLPLGDDSSYEQYF
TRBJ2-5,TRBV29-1,CSVRLAGVLETQYF
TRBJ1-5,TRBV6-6,CASNEQANQPQHF
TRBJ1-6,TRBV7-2,CASSLGDRDNSPLHF
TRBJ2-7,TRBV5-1,CASSLGGTGPSYEQYF
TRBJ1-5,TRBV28,CASSWDSNQPQHF
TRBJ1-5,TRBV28,CASSFGQGASRSNQPQHF
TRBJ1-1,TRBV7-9,CASSLERLENTEAFF